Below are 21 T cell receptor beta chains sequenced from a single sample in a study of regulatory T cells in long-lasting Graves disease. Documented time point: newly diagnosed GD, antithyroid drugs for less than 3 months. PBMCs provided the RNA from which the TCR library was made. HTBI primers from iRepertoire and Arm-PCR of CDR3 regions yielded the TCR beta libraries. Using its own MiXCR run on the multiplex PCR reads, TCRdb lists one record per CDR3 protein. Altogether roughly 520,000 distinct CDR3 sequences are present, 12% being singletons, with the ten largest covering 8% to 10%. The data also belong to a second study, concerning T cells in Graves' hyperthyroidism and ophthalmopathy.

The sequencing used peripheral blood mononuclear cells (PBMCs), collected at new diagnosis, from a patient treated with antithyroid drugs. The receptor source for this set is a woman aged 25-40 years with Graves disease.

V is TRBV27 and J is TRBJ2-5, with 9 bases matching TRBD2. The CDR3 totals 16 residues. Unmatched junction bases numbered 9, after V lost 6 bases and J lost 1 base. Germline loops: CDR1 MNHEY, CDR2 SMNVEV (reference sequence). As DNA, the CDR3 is TGTGCCAGCAGCCGGGAGAGCGGGAGGCCCCAAGAGACCCAGTACTTC. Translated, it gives CASSRESGRPQETQYF.

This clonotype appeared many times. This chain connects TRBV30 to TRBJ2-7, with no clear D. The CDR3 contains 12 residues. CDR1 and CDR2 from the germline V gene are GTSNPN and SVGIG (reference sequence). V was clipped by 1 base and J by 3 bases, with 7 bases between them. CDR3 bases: TGTGCCTGGAGTGAATGGGGCTACGAGCAGTACTTC. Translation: CAWSEWGYEQYF.

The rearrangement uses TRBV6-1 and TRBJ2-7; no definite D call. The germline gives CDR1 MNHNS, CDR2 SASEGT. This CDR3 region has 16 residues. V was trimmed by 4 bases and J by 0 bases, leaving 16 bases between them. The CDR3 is CASSARTARRSYEQYF. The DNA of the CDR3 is TGTGCCAGCAGTGCCAGGACCGCCCGCCGCTCCTACGAGCAGTACTTC.

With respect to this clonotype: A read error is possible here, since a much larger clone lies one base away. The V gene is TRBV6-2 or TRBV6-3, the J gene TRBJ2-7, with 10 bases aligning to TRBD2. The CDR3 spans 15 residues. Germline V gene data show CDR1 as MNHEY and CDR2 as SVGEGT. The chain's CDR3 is CTSSWSSGSSYEQYF. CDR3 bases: TGTACCAGCAGTTGGTCTAGCGGGAGCTCCTACGAGCAGTACTTC.

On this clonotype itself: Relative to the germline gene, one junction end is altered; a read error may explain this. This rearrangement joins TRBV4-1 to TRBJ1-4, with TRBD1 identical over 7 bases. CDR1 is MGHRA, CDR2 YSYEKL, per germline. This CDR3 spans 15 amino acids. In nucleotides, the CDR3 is TGCACCAGCAGCCAAGATTCCAGGGGGGGTGAAAAACTGTTTTTT. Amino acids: CTSSQDSRGGEKLFF.

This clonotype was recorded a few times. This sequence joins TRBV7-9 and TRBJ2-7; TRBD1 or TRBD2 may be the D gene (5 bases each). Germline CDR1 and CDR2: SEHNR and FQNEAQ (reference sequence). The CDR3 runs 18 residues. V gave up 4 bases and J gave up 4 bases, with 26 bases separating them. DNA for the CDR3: TGTGCCAGCAGCTCTACATCTTCGCTCTTTGGGACCTATTACGAGCAGTACTTC. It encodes CASSSTSSLFGTYYEQYF.

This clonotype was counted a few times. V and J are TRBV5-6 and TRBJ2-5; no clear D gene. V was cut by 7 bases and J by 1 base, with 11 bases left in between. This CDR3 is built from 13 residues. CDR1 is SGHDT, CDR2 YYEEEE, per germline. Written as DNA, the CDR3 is TGTGCCAGCGGTTATAGGGCCCAAGAGACCCAGTACTTC. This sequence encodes CASGYRAQETQYF.

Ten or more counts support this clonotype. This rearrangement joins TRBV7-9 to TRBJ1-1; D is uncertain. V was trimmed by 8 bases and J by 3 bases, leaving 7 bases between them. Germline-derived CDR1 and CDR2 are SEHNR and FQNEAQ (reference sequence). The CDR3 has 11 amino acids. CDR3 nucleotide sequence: TGTGCCAGCCACAGCTACACTGAAGCTTTCTTT. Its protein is CASHSYTEAFF. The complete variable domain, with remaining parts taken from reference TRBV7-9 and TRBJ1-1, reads DTGVSQNPRHKITKRGQNVTFRCDPISEHNRLYWYRQTLGQGPEFLTYFQNEAQLEKSRLLSDRFSAERPKGSFSTLEIQRTEQGDSAMYLCASHSYTEAFFGQGTRLTVV.

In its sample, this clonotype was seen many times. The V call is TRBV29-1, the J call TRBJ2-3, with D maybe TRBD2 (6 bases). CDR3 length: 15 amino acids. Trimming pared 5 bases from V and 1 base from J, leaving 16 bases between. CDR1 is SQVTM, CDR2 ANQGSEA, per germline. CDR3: CSVRELGLGTDTQYF. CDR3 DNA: TGCAGCGTTCGGGAGCTAGGCCTCGGCACAGATACGCAGTATTTT.

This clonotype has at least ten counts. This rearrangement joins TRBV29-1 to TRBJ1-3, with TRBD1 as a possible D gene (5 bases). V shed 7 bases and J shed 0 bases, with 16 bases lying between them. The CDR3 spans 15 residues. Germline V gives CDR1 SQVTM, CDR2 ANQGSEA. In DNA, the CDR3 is TGCAGCGCGCTTCAAGGACAATACTCTGGAAACACCATATATTTT. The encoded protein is CSALQGQYSGNTIYF.

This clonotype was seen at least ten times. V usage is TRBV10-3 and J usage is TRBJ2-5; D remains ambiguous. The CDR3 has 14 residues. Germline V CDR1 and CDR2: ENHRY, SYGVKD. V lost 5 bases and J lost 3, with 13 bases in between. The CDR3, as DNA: TGTGCCATCAGTACGACTGGTCGGGAAGAGACCCAGTACTTC. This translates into CAISTTGREETQYF.

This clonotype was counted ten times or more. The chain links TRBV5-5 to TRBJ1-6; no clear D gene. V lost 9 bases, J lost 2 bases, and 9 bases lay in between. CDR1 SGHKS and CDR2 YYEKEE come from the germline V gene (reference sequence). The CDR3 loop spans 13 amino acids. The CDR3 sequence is CATGRTYNSPLHF. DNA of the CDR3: TGTGCCACCGGACGGACCTATAATTCACCCCTCCACTTT.

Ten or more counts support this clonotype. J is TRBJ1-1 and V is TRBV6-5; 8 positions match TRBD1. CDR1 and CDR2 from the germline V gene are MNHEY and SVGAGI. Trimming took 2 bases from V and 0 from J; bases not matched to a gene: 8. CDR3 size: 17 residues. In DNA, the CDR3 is TGTGCCAGCAGTTACCTGCCGGGACAGGCCCTGAACACTGAAGCTTTCTTT. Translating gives CASSYLPGQALNTEAFF.

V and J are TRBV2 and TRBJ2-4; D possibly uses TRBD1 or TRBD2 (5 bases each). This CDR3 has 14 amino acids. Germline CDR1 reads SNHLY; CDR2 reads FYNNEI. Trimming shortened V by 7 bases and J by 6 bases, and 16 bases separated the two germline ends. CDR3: CASNSGTELNIQYF. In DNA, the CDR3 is TGTGCCAGCAATTCCGGGACGGAGTTAAACATTCAGTACTTC. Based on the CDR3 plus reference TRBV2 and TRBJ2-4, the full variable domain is EPEVTQTPSHQVTQMGQEVILRCVPISNHLYFYWYRQILGQKVEFLVSFYNNEISEKSEIFDDQFSVERPDGSNFTLKIRSTKLEDSAMYFCASNSGTELNIQYFGAGTRLSVL.

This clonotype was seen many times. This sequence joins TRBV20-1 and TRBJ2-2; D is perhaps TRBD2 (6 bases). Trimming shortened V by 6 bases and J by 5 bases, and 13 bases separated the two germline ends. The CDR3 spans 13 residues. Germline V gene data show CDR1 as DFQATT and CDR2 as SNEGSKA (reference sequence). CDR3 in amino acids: CSARAGRTGELFF. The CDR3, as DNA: TGCAGTGCGCGCGCAGGGAGGACCGGGGAGCTGTTTTTT.

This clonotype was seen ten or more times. CDR3 sequence reads: CASSNWPRRATLPGTDTQYF. CDR3 DNA sequence: TGTGCCAGCAGCAACTGGCCCCGTCGCGCGACCCTCCCGGGCACAGATACGCAGTATTTT. The genes are TRBV27 and TRBJ2-3; D is uncertain. V gave up 6 bases and J gave up 1 base, with 29 bases separating them. This CDR3 spans 20 amino acids. Looked up from germline, CDR1 is MNHEY and CDR2 is SMNVEV (reference sequence).

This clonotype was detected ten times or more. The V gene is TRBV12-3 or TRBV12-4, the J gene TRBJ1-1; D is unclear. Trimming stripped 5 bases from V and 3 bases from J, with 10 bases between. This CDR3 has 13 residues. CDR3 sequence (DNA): TGTGCCAGCAGTACCGATACTGACACTGAAGCTTTCTTT. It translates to CASSTDTDTEAFF.

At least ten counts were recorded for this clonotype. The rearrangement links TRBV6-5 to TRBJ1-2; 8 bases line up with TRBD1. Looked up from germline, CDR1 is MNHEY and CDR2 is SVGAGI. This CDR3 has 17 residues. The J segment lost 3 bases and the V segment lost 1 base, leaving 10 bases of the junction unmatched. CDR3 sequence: CASSYFHGTGRHYGYTF. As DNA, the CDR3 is TGTGCCAGCAGTTACTTCCATGGGACAGGCCGTCACTATGGCTACACCTTC.

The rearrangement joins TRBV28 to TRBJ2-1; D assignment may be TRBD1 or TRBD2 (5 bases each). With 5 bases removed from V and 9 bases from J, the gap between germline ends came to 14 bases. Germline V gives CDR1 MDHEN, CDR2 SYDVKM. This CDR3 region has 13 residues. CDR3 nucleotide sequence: TGTGCCAGCAGTCGGGGCTCGTACGGTGAGCAGTTCTTC. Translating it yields CASSRGSYGEQFF.

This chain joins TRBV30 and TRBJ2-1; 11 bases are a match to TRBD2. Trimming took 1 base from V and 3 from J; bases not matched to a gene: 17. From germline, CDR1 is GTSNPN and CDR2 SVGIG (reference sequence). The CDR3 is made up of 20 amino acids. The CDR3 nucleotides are TGTGCCTGGAGTGGGCCGGAGTCCCTAGCGGGAGGAGATAGCTACAATGAGCAGTTCTTC. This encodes CAWSGPESLAGGDSYNEQFF.

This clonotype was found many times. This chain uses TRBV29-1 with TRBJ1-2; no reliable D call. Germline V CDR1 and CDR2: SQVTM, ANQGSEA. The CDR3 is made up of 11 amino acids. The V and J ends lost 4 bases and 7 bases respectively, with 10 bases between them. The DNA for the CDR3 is TGCAGCGTTGGAGTCGAGGGTGGCTACACCTTC. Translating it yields CSVGVEGGYTF.